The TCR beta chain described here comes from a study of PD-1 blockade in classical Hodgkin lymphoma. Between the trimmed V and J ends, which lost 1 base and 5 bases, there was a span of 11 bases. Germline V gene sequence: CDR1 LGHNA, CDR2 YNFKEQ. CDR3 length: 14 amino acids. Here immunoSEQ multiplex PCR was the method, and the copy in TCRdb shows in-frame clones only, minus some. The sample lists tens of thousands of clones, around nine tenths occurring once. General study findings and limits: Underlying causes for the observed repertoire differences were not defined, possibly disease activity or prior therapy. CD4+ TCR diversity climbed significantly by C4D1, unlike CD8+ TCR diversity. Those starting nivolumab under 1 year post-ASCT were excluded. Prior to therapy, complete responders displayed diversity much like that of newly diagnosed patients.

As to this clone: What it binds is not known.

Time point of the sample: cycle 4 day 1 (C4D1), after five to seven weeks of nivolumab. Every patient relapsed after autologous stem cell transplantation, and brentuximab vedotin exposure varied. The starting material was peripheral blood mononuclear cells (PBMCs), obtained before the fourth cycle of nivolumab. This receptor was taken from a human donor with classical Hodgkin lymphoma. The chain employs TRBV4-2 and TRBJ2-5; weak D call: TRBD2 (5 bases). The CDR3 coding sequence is TGTGCCAGCAGCCAAGTATCTAGCTTTGAGACCCAGTACTTC. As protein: CASSQVSSFETQYF.